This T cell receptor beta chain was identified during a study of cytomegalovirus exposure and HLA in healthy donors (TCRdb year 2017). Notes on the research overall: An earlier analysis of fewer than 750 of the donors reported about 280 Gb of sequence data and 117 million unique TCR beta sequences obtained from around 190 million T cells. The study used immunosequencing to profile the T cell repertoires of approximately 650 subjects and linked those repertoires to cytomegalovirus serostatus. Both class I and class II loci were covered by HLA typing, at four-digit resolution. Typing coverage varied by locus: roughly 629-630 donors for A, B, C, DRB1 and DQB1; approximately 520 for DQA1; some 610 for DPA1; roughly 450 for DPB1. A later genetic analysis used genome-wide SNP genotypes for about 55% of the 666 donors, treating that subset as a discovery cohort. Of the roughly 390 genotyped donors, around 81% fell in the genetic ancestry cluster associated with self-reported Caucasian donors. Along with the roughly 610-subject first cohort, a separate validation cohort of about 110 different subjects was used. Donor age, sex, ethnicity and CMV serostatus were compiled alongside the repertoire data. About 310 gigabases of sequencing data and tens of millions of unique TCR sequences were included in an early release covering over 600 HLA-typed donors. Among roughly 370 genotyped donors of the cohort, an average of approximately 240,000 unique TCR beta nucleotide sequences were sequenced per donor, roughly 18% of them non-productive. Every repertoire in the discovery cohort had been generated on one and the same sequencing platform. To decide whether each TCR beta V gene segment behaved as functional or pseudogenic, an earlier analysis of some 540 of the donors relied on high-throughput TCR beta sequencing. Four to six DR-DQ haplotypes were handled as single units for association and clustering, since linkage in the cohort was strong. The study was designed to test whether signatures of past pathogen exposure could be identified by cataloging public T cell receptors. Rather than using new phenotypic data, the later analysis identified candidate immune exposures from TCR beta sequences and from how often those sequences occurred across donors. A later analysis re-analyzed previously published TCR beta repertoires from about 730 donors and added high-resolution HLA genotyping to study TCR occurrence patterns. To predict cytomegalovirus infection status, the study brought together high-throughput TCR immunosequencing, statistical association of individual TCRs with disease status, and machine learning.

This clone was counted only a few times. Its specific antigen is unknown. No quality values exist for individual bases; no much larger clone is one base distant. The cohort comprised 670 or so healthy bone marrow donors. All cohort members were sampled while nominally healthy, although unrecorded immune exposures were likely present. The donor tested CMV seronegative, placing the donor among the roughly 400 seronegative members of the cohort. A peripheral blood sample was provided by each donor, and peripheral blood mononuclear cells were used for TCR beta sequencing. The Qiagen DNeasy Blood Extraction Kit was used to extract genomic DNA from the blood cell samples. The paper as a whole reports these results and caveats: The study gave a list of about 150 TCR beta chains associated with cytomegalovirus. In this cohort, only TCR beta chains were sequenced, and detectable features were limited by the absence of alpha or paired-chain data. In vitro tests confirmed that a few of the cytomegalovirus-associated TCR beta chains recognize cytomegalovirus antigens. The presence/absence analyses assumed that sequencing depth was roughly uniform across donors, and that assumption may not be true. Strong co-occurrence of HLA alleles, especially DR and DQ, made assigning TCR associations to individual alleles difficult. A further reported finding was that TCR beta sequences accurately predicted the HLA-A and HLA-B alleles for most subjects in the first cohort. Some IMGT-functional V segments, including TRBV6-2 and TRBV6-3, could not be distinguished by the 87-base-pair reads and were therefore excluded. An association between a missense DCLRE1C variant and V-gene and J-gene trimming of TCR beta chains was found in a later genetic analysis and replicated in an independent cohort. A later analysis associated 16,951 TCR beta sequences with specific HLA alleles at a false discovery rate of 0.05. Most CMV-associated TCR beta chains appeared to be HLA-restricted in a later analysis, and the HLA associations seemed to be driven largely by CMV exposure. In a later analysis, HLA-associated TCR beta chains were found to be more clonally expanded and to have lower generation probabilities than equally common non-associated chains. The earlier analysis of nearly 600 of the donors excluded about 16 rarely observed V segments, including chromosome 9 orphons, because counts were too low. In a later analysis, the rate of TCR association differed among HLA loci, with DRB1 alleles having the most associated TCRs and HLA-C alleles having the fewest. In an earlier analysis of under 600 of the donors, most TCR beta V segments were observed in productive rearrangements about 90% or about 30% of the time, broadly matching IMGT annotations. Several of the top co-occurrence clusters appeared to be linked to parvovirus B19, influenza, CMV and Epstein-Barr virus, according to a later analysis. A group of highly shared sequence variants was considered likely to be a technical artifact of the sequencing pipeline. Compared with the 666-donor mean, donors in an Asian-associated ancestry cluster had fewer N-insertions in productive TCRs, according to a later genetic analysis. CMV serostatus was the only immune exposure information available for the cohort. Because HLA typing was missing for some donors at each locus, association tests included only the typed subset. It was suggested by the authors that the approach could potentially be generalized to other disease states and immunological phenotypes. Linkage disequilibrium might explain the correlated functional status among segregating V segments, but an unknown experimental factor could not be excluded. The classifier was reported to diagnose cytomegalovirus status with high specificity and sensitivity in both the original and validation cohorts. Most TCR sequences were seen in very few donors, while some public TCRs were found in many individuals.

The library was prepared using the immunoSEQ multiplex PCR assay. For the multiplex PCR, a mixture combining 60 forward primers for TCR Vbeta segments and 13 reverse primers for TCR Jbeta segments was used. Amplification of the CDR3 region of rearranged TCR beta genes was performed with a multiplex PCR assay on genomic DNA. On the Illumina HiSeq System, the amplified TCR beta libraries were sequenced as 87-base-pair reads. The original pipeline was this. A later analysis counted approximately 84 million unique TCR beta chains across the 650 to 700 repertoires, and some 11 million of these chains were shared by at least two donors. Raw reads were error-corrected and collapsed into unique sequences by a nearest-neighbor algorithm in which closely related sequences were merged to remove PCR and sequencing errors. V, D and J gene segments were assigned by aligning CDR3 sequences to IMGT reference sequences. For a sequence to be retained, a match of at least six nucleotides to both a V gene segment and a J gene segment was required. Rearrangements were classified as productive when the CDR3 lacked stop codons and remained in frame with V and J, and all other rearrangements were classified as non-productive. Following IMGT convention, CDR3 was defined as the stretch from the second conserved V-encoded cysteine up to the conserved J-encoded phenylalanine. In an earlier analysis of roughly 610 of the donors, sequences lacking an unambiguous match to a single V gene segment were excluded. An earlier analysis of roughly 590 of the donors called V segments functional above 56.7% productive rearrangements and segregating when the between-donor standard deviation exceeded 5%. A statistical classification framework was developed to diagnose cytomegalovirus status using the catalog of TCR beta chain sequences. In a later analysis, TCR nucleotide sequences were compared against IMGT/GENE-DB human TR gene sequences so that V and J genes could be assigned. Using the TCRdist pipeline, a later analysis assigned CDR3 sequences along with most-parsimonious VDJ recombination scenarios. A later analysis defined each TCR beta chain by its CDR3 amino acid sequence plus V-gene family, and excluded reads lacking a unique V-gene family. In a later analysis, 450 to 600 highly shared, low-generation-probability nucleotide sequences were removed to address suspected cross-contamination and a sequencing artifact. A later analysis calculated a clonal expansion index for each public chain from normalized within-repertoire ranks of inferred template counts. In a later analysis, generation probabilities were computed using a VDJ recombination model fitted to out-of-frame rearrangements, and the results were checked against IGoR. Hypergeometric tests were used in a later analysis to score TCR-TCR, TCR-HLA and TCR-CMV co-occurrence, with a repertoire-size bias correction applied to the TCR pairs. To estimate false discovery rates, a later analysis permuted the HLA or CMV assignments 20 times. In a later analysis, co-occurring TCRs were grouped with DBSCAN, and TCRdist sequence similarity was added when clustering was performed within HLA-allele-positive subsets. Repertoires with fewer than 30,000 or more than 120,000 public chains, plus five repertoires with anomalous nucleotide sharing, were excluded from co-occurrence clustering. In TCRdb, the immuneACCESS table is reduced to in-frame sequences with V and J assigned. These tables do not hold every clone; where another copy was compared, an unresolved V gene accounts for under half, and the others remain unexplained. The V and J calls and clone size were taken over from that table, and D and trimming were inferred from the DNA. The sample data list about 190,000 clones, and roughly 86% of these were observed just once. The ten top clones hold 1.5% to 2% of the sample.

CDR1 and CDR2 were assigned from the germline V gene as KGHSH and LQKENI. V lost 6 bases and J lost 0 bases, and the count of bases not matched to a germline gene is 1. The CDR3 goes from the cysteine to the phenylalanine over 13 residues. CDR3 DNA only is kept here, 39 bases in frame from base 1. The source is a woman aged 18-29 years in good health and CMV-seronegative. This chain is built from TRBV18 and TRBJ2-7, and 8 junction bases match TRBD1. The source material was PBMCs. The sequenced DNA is TGTGCCAGCTCGGACAGGGACTCCTACGAGCAGTACTTC. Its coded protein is CASSDRDSYEQYF.